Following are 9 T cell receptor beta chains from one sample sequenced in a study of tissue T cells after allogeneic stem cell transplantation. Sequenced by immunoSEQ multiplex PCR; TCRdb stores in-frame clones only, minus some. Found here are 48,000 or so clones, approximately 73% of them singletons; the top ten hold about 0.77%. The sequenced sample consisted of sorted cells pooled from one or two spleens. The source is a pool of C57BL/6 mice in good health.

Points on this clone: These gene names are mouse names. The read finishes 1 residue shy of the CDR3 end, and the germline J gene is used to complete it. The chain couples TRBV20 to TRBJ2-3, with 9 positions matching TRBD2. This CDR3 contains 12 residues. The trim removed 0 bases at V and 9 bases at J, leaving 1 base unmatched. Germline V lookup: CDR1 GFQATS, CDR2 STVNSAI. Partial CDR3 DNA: TGTGGTGCTAGGGAATGGGGGGGCACGCTGTAT. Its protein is CGAREWGGTLY. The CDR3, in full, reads CGAREWGGTLYF.

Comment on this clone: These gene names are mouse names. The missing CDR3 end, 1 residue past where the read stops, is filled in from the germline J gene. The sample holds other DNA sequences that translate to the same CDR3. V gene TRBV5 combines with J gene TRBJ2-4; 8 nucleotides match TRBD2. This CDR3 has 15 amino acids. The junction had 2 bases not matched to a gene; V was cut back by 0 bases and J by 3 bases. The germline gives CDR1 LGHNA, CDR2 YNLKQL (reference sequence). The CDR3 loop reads CASSQDWGDQNTLYF. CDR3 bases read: TGTGCCAGCAGCCAAGACTGGGGGGACCAAAACACCTTGTAC.

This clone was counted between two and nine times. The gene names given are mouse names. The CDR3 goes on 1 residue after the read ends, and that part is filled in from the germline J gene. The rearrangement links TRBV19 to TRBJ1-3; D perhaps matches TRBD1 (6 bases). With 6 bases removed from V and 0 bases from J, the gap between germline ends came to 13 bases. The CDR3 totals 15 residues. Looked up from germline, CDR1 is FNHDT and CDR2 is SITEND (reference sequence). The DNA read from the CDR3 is TGTGCCAGCACCCCGGGACAACATTCTGGAAATACGCTCTAT. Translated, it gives CASTPGQHSGNTLY. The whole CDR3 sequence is CASTPGQHSGNTLYF.

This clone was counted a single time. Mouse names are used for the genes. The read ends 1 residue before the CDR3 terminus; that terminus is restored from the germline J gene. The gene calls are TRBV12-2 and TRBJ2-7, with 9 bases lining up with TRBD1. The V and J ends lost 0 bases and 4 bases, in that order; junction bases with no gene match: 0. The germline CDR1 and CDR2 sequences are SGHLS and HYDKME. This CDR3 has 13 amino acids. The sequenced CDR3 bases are TGTGCCAGCTCTCTCGGGACAGGGTATGAACAGTAC. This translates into CASSLGTGYEQY. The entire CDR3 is CASSLGTGYEQYF.

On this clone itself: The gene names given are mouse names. The CDR3 bases that were read are TGCACCTGCAGTGCAGATCCCCCCCAGGGGGCAGACACCCAGTAC. This encodes CTCSADPPQGADTQY. The whole CDR3 is CTCSADPPQGADTQYF. V usage is TRBV1 and J usage is TRBJ2-5, with TRBD1 identical over 8 bases. Read coverage stops 1 residue before the CDR3 terminus; the germline J gene supplies the remainder. The CDR3 loop spans 16 amino acids. Germline values: CDR1 NSQYPW, CDR2 LRSPGD (reference sequence). V lost 0 bases, J lost 5 bases, and 7 bases stayed unmatched. Drawing the rest from reference TRBV1 and TRBJ2-5, the complete variable domain is VTLLEQNPRWRLVPRGQAVNLRCILKNSQYPWMSWYQQDLQKQLQWLFTLRSPGDKEVKSLPGADYLATRVTDTELRLQVANMSQGRTLYCTCSADPPQGADTQYFGPGTRLLVL.

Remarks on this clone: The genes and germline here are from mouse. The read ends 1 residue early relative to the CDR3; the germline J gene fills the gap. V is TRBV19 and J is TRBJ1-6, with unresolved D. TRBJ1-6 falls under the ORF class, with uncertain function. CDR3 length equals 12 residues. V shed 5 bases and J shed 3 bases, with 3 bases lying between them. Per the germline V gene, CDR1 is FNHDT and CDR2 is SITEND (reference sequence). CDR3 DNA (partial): TGTGCCAGCAGACACTATAATTCGCCCCTCTAC. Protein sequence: CASRHYNSPLY. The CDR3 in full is CASRHYNSPLYF.

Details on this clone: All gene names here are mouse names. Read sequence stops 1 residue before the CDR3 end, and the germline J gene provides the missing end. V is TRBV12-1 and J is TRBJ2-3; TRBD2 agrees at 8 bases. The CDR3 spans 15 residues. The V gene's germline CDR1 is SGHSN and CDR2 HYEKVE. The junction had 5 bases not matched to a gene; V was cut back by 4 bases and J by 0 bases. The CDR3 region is CASSPGGPSAETLYF. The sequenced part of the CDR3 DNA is TGTGCCAGCTCCCCGGGGGGGCCTAGTGCAGAAACGCTGTAT.

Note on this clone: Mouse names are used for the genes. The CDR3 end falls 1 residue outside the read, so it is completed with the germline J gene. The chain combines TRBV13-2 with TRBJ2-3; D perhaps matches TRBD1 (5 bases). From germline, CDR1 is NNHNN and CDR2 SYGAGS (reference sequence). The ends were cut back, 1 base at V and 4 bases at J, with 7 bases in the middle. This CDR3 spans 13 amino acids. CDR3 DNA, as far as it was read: TGTGCCAGCGGTGATCCAGGGACAGAAACGCTGTAT. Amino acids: CASGDPGTETLY. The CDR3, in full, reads CASGDPGTETLYF.

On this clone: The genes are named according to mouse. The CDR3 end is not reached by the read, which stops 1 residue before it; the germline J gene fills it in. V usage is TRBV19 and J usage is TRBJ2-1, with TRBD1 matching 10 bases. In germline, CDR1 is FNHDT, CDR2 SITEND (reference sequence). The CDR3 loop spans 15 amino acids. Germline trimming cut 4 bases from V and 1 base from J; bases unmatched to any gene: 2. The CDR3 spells CASSRDRGNYAEQFF. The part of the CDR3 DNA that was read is TGTGCCAGCAGTCGGGACAGGGGAAACTATGCTGAGCAGTTC.